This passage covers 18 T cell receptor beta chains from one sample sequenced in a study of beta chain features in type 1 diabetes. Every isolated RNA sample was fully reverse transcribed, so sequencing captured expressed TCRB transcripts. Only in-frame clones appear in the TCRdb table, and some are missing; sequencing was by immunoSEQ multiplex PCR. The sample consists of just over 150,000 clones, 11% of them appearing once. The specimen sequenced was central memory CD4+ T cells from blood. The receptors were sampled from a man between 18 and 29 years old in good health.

This CDR3 is CASSLVRDIHTAQYF. DNA for the CDR3: TGTGCCAGCAGCTTAGTCCGGGACATTCACACGGCGCAGTATTTT. The rearrangement joins TRBV7-2 to TRBJ2-3, with D maybe TRBD1 (6 bases). The V end lost 1 base, the J end lost 10 bases, and 18 bases lay between the germline ends. This CDR3 has 15 residues. Germline assignment: CDR1 SGHTA and CDR2 FQGNSA. Full variable domain (rest looked up from reference TRBV7-2 and TRBJ2-3): GAGVSQSPSNKVTEKGKDVELRCDPISGHTALYWYRQSLGQGLEFLIYFQGNSAPDKSGLPSDRFSAERTGGSVSTLTIQRTQQEDSAVYLCASSLVRDIHTAQYFGPGTRLTVL.

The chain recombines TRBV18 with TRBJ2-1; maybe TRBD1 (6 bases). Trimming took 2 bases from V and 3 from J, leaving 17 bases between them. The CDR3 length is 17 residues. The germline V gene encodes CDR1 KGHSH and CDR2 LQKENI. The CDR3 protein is CASSPVSRDRFYNEQFF. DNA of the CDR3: TGTGCCAGCTCACCAGTGTCGCGTGACAGGTTCTACAATGAGCAGTTCTTC.

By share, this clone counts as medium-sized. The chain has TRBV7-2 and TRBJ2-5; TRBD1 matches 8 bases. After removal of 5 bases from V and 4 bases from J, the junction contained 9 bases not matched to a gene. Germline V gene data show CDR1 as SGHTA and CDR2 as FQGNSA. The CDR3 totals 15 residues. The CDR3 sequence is CASSPQGAGLETQYF. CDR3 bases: TGTGCCAGCAGCCCCCAGGGGGCGGGATTAGAGACCCAGTACTTC.

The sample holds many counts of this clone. CDR3 protein: CASSTQQGSPYEQYF. DNA of the CDR3: TGTGCCAGCAGCACCCAACAGGGTTCCCCCTACGAGCAGTACTTC. The chain joins TRBV5-4 to TRBJ2-7; weak D call: TRBD1 (6 bases). This CDR3 spans 15 amino acids. CDR1 is SGHNT, CDR2 YYREEE, per germline (reference sequence). V dropped 4 bases and J dropped 2 bases, with 16 bases sitting between them.

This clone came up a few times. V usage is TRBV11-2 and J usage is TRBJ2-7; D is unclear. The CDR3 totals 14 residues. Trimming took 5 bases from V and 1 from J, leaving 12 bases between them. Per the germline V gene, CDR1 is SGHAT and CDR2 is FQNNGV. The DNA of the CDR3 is TGTGCCAGCAGCAGTAGCCCGACTTCCTACGAGCAGTACTTC. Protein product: CASSSSPTSYEQYF.

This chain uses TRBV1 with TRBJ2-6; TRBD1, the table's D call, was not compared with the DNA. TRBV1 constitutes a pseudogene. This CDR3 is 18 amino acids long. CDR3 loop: CTSSQDGTAGAGANVLTF. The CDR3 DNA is TGCACCAGCAGCCAAGACGGGACAGCCGGGGCTGGGGCCAACGTCCTGACTTTC.

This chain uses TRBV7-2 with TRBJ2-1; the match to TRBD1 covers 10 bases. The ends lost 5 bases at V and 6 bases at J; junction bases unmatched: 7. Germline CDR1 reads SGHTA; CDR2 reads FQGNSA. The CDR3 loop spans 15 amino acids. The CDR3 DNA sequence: TGTGCCAGCAGCAGAGACAGGGGGCGCAGCAATGAGCAGTTCTTC. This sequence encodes CASSRDRGRSNEQFF.

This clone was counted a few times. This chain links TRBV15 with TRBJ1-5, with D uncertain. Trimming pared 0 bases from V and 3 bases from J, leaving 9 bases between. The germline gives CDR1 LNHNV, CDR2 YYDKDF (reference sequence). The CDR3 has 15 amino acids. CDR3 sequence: CATSRDRGTNQPQHF. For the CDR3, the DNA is TGTGCCACCAGCAGAGATCGGGGTACCAATCAGCCCCAGCATTTT.

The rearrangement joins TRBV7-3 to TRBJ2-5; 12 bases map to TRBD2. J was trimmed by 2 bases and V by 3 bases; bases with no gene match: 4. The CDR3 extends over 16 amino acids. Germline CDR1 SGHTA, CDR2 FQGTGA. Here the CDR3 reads CASSLAGTSGQETQYF. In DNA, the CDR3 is TGTGCCAGCAGCTTGGCCGGGACTAGCGGGCAAGAGACCCAGTACTTC.

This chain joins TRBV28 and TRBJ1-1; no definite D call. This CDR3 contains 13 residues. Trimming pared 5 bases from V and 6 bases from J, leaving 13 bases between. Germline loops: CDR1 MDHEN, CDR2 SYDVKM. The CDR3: CASSLGQEAEAFF. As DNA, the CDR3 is TGTGCCAGCAGTCTCGGTCAGGAGGCTGAAGCTTTCTTT.

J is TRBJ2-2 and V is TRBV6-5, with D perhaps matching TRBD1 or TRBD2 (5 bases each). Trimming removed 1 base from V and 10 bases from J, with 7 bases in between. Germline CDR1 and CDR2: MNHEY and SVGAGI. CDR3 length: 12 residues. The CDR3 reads CASSYWGKELFF. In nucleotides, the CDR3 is TGTGCCAGCAGTTACTGGGGGAAGGAGCTGTTTTTT.

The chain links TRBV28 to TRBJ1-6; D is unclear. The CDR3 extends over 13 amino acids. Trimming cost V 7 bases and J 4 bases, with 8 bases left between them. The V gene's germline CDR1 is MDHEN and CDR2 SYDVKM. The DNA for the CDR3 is TGTGCCAGCAACACAGTTTATAATTCACCCCTCCACTTT. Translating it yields CASNTVYNSPLHF. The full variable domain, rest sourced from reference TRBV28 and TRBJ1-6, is DVKVTQSSRYLVKRTGEKVFLECVQDMDHENMFWYRQDPGLGLRLIYFSYDVKMKEKGDIPEGYSVSREKKERFSLILESASTNQTSMYLCASNTVYNSPLHFGNGTRLTVT.

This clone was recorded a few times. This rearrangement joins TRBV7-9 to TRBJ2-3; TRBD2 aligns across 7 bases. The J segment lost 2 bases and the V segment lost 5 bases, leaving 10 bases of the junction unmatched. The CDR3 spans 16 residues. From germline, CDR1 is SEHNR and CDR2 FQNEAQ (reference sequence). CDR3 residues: CASSPILANPTDTQYF. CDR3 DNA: TGTGCCAGCAGCCCAATACTAGCGAATCCCACAGATACGCAGTATTTT. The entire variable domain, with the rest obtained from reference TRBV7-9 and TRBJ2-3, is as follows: DTGVSQNPRHKITKRGQNVTFRCDPISEHNRLYWYRQTLGQGPEFLTYFQNEAQLEKSRLLSDRFSAERPKGSFSTLEIQRTEQGDSAMYLCASSPILANPTDTQYFGPGTRLTVL.

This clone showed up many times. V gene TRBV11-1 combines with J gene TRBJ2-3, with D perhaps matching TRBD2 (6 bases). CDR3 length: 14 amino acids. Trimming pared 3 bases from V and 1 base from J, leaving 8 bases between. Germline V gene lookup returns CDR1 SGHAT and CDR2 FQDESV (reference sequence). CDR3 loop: CASSFQRGTDTQYF. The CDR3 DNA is TGTGCCAGCAGCTTCCAGCGGGGCACAGATACGCAGTATTTT.

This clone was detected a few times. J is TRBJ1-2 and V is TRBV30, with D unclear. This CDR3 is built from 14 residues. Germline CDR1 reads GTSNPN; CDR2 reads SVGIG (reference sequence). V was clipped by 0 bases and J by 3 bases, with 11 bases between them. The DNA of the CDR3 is TGTGCCTGGAGTGTAGATAGGCCGTACTATGGCTACACCTTC. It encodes CAWSVDRPYYGYTF.

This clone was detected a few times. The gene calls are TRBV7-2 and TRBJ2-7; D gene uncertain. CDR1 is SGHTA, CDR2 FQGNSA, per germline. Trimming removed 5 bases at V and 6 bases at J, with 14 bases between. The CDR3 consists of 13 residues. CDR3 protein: CASSLHDTLEQYF. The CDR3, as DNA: TGTGCCAGCAGCCTCCACGACACCCTCGAGCAGTACTTC.

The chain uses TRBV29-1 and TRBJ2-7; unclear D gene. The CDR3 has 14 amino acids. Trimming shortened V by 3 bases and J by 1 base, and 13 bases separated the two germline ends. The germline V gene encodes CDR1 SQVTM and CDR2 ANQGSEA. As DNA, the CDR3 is TGCAGCGTTGACTACGGGTTAGGGTCCTACGAGCAGTACTTC. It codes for CSVDYGLGSYEQYF.

The chain's CDR3 is CASSRQMNTEAFF. The CDR3 bases are TGTGCCAGCAGTAGACAGATGAACACTGAAGCTTTCTTT. The rearrangement joins TRBV6-1 to TRBJ1-1, with a possible D match to TRBD1 (5 bases). The V and J ends lost 5 bases and 0 bases respectively, with 7 bases between them. The CDR3 has 13 residues. CDR1 is MNHNS and CDR2 is SASEGT in the germline V gene.